This TCR beta chain is from a study of glioma-infiltrating T cells after dendritic cell vaccination (dated by TCRdb to 2016 to 2017). Turning to the overall study: The cohort included approximately 15 glioblastoma patients drawn from Phase I and II dendritic cell vaccination trials, of whom 9 were newly diagnosed and 6 had recurrent disease. Patients received autologous tumor lysate-pulsed dendritic cell vaccination between about 2002 and 2013. The vaccine consisted of monocyte-derived dendritic cells cultured less than 9 days with IL-4 and GM-CSF, then pulsed overnight with autologous tumor lysate. Each patient was given three intradermal dendritic cell vaccine injections, spaced two weeks apart, in the arm below the axilla. In glioblastoma patients vaccinated with dendritic cells, deep sequencing of TCR beta CDR3 regions served to measure the amount of tumor-infiltrating lymphocytes and to compare repertoires between tumor and blood. TCR sequencing metrics, including TIL content and tumor-blood repertoire overlap, were correlated with survival after dendritic cell vaccination.

Broader findings and caveats from the paper: Longer time to progression and overall survival after dendritic cell vaccination were predicted by higher estimated pretreatment TIL content. No direct relationship between TCR clonality and survival was found, suggesting that a diverse polyclonal response may matter. The cohort was small and heterogeneous, with few patients having full blood and tumor sets and even fewer initial-recurrent tumor pairs. The three-group TCR overlap response model was described as speculative and requiring prospective validation.

The immunoSEQ assay amplified TCRB CDR3 regions from roughly 2 micrograms of genomic DNA, or from all available DNA when less than that amount was available. The multiplex PCR employed 60 forward primers targeting TCR V beta segments and 13 reverse primers targeting J beta segments. To estimate reads per starting template, synthetic control templates were spiked into each sample at limiting dilution. Sequencing produced 87 bp reads on the Illumina HiSeq System. Concerning the study's data processing: PCR and sequencing errors were removed by a nearest neighbor algorithm that merged closely related sequences. TCR overlap was defined as the percentage of unique tumor TCR beta sequences that were also found in the peripheral blood of the same patient. In TCRdb, the immuneACCESS table is reduced to in-frame sequences with V and J assigned. These tables do not hold every clone; where another copy was compared, an unresolved V gene accounts for under half, and the others remain unexplained. V and J calls and clone size are copied from that table; D and trimming were computed from the DNA. Present in this sample are 95,000 or so clones, around 85% of which were seen just once. 2.5% to 3.5% of the sample comes from the top ten.

To be selected, patients needed enough residual fresh-frozen tumor tissue and more than two years of available survival data. Molecular status otherwise varied across the glioblastoma patients, but none of them carried an isocitrate dehydrogenase mutation. PBMC were collected before vaccination, two weeks after the third vaccination, and at tumor progression if progression occurred. The Qiagen DNeasy Blood extraction Kit was used for extraction of genomic DNA. From V the trimming removes 5 bases and from J it removes 2 bases, while the gene matches leave 10 bases of the junction unaccounted for. The CDR3 contains 16 residues, cysteine and phenylalanine counted. Of the read, only the CDR3 DNA is kept; its 48 bases are in frame from base 1. CDR1 is given as LGHNA and CDR2 as YNFKEQ, both from the germline V gene. Turning to this clone: The specificity of this receptor is unknown. No much larger clonotype is one base removed from it; base qualities were not supplied.

The chain links TRBV4-2 with TRBJ2-7; TRBD2 matches 9 bases in the middle. This TCR was recovered from a human donor with glioblastoma. The sequenced sample was blood, obtained before dendritic cell vaccination. The nucleotide sequence is TGTGCCAGCAGCTACCTGTCCAGCGGGGGGACCTACGAGCAGTACTTC. This sequence encodes CASSYLSSGGTYEQYF.